Shown below are 21 T cell receptor beta chains from a single sample sequenced in a study of regulatory T cells in long-lasting Graves disease. Time point denoted: persistent/refractory GD, antithyroid drugs over 5 years with positive TRAb. Isolated PBMC RNA provided the starting material for the TCR library. The TCR beta library used iRepertoire HTBI primers with Arm-PCR amplification of CDR3. A single record per CDR3 protein comes from TCRdb applying MiXCR to the multiplex PCR reads. The sample lists fewer than 550,000 distinct CDR3 sequences, roughly 21% occurring once. Sequenced material: peripheral blood mononuclear cells (PBMCs), taken when the disease was refractory, from a patient treated with antithyroid drugs. The receptors stem from a female donor with Graves disease.

This clonotype was counted ten times or more. The chain uses TRBV28 and TRBJ1-2; the D is unclear. This CDR3 has 16 residues. From germline, CDR1 is MDHEN and CDR2 SYDVKM. V was clipped by 2 bases and J by 8 bases, with 21 bases between them. The chain's CDR3 is CASSLRERLQSYGYTF. CDR3 bases: TGTGCCAGCAGTTTAAGGGAGCGGCTCCAATCATACGGCTACACCTTC.

The chain has TRBV5-1 and TRBJ1-4; D remains unclear. V shed 4 bases and J shed 7 bases, with 14 bases lying between them. The CDR3 is 14 residues long. Looked up from germline, CDR1 is SGHRS and CDR2 is YFSETQ. This CDR3 reads CASSGGRSGEKLFF. The CDR3, as DNA: TGCGCCAGCAGCGGAGGGAGATCAGGTGAAAAACTGTTTTTT. The full variable domain, completed using reference TRBV5-1 and TRBJ1-4, is KAGVTQTPRYLIKTRGQQVTLSCSPISGHRSVSWYQQTPGQGLQFLFEYFSETQRNKGNFPGRFSGRQFSNSRSEMNVSTLELGDSALYLCASSGGRSGEKLFFGSGTQLSVL.

This chain joins TRBV19 and TRBJ1-5, with 8 nucleotides matching TRBD1. There are 13 residues in the CDR3. The V gene end was trimmed by 7 bases and the J gene end by 9 bases; junction bases not matched to a gene: 8. Germline CDR1 is LNHDA and CDR2 is SQIVND (reference sequence). In DNA, the CDR3 is TGTGCCAGTATAGGACAGGGCCAAGGGCCCCAGCATTTT. It yields the protein CASIGQGQGPQHF.

The chain couples TRBV12-3 or TRBV12-4 to TRBJ2-3; D tentatively reads TRBD1 or TRBD2 (5 bases each). Trimming shortened V by 1 base and J by 1 base, and 12 bases separated the two germline ends. There are 16 residues in the CDR3. CDR3 in DNA: TGTGCCAGCAGTTTAGAGGGGACCCAACGCACAGATACGCAGTATTTT. Protein sequence: CASSLEGTQRTDTQYF.

This clonotype was picked up many times. This sequence joins TRBV27 and TRBJ1-6; TRBD1 is a possible D gene (6 bases). CDR3 length: 16 residues. V was clipped by 7 bases and J by 7 bases, with 20 bases between them. CDR1 is MNHEY, CDR2 SMNVEV, per germline (reference sequence). Written as DNA, the CDR3 is TGTGCCAGCAAGTTTCCCTTCTCCGGGACAAATTCACCCCTCCACTTT. This codes for CASKFPFSGTNSPLHF.

This clonotype appeared a few times. The chain carries TRBV15 and TRBJ2-5; D is ambiguous. CDR3 length: 15 residues. In germline, CDR1 is LNHNV, CDR2 YYDKDF (reference sequence). With 0 bases removed from V and 5 bases from J, the gap between germline ends came to 13 bases. The CDR3 nucleotides read TGTGCCACCAGCAGAGAACGGTACACACAGGAGACCCAGTACTTC. This codes for CATSRERYTQETQYF.

The chain couples TRBV6-5 to TRBJ2-2; D not certain. The CDR3 runs to 14 residues. Looked up from germline, CDR1 is MNHEY and CDR2 is SVGAGI. V lost 4 bases and J lost 5, with 11 bases in between. The CDR3 DNA reads TGTGCCAGCAGTTTCGGGTTCTCAACCGGGGAGCTGTTTTTT. This codes for CASSFGFSTGELFF.

This clonotype was found a few times. The chain joins TRBV4-1 to TRBJ1-2; no reliable D call. The CDR3 is 16 residues long. The V gene lost 4 bases and the J gene lost 0 bases, with 15 bases spanning the gap. CDR1 MGHRA and CDR2 YSYEKL come from the germline V gene. The CDR3 sequence is CASSLRRMASNYGYTF. In nucleotides, the CDR3 is TGCGCCAGCAGCCTTCGTAGGATGGCCTCTAACTATGGCTACACCTTC.

The V call is TRBV5-6, the J call TRBJ1-5, with 9 bases matching TRBD1. The germline gives CDR1 SGHDT, CDR2 YYEEEE. This CDR3 is 14 amino acids long. Unmatched junction bases numbered 2, after V lost 2 bases and J lost 5 bases. The CDR3 sequence is CASSFTGGDQPQHF. CDR3 coding DNA: TGTGCCAGCAGCTTTACAGGGGGCGATCAGCCCCAGCATTTT. The whole variable domain, filled in from reference TRBV5-6 and TRBJ1-5, reads DAGVTQSPTHLIKTRGQQVTLRCSPKSGHDTVSWYQQALGQGPQFIFQYYEEEERQRGNFPDRFSGHQFPNYSSELNVNALLLGDSALYLCASSFTGGDQPQHFGDGTRLSIL.

This clonotype was counted a few times. A much bigger clone sits one base away, suggesting this may be a read error. The V and J genes are TRBV6-1 and TRBJ2-5, with D perhaps matching TRBD1 (5 bases). The CDR3 extends over 14 amino acids. The germline CDR1 and CDR2 sequences are MNHNS and SASEGT. The CDR3 loop is CASSEQRREEAQYF. DNA of the CDR3: TGTGCCAGCAGTGAACAGCGCAGGGAAGAGGCCCAGTACTTC.

This clonotype was picked up one time. A read error may explain this, as a much larger clone is one base away. The CDR3 loop is CASSDPGGTNPSNQPQHF. CDR3 nucleotide sequence: TGTGCCAGCAGCGACCCGGGAGGCACCAACCCGAGCAATCAGCCCCAGCATTTT. The V and J genes are TRBV12-3 or TRBV12-4 and TRBJ1-5; D is undetermined. The CDR3 runs to 18 residues. Trimming took off 6 bases at V and 1 base at J, with 22 bases between the two ends.

This clonotype was seen more than once but under ten times. The rearrangement joins TRBV5-6 to TRBJ1-4, with TRBD1 as a possible D gene (5 bases). The CDR3 contains 15 residues. Germline values: CDR1 SGHDT, CDR2 YYEEEE. Trimming cost V 2 bases and J 7 bases, with 15 bases left between them. The CDR3 loop reads CASSFDRSAGEKLFF. CDR3 nucleotide sequence: TGTGCCAGCAGCTTCGACAGATCCGCCGGTGAAAAACTGTTTTTT. The full variable domain, rest sourced from reference TRBV5-6 and TRBJ1-4, is DAGVTQSPTHLIKTRGQQVTLRCSPKSGHDTVSWYQQALGQGPQFIFQYYEEEERQRGNFPDRFSGHQFPNYSSELNVNALLLGDSALYLCASSFDRSAGEKLFFGSGTQLSVL.

The chain recombines TRBV7-9 with TRBJ1-1; D uncertain. Between the trimmed V and J ends, which lost 5 bases and 13 bases, there was a span of 17 bases. The CDR3 runs 12 residues. Germline V lookup: CDR1 SEHNR, CDR2 FQNEAQ (reference sequence). The CDR3 DNA sequence: TGTGCCAGCAGCCCGACCGGGCCCCGGGGTTTCTTT. Residues: CASSPTGPRGFF.

This clonotype has just a few counts. The gene calls are TRBV24-1 and TRBJ1-2; weak D call: TRBD1 (6 bases). Germline lookup yields CDR1 KGHDR and CDR2 SFDVKD. V lost 0 bases and J 6 bases, leaving 7 bases between the germline ends. The CDR3 loop spans 13 amino acids. The CDR3 nucleotides are TGTGCCACCAGTGATTTGAAGGGGGATGGCTACACCTTC. Translating it yields CATSDLKGDGYTF.

This clonotype turned up a few times. The V gene is TRBV12-3 or TRBV12-4, the J gene TRBJ1-1, with D maybe TRBD1 (6 bases). There are 15 residues in the CDR3. With 6 bases removed from V and 6 bases from J, the gap between germline ends came to 20 bases. CDR3 in DNA: TGTGCCAGCAGAGACTTGACGGGGGCAAGCTCTGAAGCTTTCTTT. It translates to CASRDLTGASSEAFF.

This clonotype was detected many times. This chain links TRBV6-1 with TRBJ1-5; 12 bases line up with TRBD1. V lost 3 bases to trimming and J lost 6 bases; unmatched junction nucleotides: 9. Germline CDR1 is MNHNS and CDR2 is SASEGT. The CDR3 has 17 amino acids. CDR3 sequence (DNA): TGTGCCAGCAGTGAGGGTCCGGGACAGGGGGCGAGTCAGCCCCAGCATTTT. As protein: CASSEGPGQGASQPQHF.

Comment on this clonotype: This clone may be a read error of a much larger clone one base away. The chain joins TRBV3-1 to TRBJ1-5; TRBD1 is a possible D gene (6 bases). Per germline, CDR1 LGHDT and CDR2 YNNKEL (reference sequence). This CDR3 region has 13 residues. Trimming took off 11 bases at V and 0 bases at J, with 11 bases between the two ends. The chain's CDR3 is CAARTDSNQPQHF. The CDR3 nucleotides are TGTGCCGCAAGGACAGATAGCAATCAGCCCCAGCATTTT.

This clonotype showed up just a few times. V usage is TRBV19 and J usage is TRBJ1-6; D ambiguous. The CDR3 is 12 amino acids. With 7 bases removed from V and 7 bases from J, the gap between germline ends came to 8 bases. Germline V gene data show CDR1 as LNHDA and CDR2 as SQIVND (reference sequence). Here the CDR3 DNA reads TGTGCCAGTAATGAAACCAATTCACCCCTCCACTTT. It encodes CASNETNSPLHF.

The CDR3 sequence is CSARVRTLNTEAFF. The CDR3, as DNA: TGCAGTGCTAGAGTTCGGACATTGAACACTGAAGCTTTCTTT. The chain carries TRBV20-1 and TRBJ1-1; perhaps TRBD1 as D (5 bases). The V gene's germline CDR1 is DFQATT and CDR2 SNEGSKA (reference sequence). The germline V and J ends were trimmed by 1 base and 0 bases, with 9 bases remaining between them. The CDR3 loop spans 14 amino acids.

At least ten counts were recorded for this clonotype. The chain joins TRBV6-2 or TRBV6-3 to TRBJ2-7; the match to TRBD2 covers 7 bases. V was clipped by 4 bases and J by 2 bases; unmatched bases: 5. CDR3 length: 14 amino acids. Looked up from germline, CDR1 is MNHEY and CDR2 is SVGEGT. Written as DNA, the CDR3 is TGTGCCAGCAGTTCCAGGGAGGGACCCTACGAGCAGTACTTC. Encoded protein: CASSSREGPYEQYF.

The J gene is TRBJ1-1, the V gene TRBV28; perhaps TRBD1 as D (5 bases). CDR3 length: 15 residues. Trimming shortened V by 1 base and J by 3 bases, and 12 bases separated the two germline ends. Germline V gene data show CDR1 as MDHEN and CDR2 as SYDVKM. The CDR3 here is CASSLSGGWDTEAFF. CDR3 bases: TGTGCCAGCAGTTTATCCGGGGGGTGGGACACTGAAGCTTTCTTT.